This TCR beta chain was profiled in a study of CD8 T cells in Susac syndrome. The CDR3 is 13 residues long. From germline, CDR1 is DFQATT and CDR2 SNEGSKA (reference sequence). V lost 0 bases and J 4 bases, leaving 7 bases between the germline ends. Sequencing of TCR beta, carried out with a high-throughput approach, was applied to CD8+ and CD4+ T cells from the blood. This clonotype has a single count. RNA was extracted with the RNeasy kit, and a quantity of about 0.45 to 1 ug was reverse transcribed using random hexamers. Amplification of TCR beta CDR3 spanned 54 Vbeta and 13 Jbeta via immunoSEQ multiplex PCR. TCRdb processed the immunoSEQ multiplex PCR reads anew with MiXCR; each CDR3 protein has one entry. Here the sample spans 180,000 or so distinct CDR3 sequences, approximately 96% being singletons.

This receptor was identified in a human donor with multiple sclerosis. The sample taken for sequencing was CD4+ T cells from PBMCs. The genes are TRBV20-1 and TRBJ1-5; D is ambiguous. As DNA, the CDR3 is TGCAGTGCTAGAGAGGACCTTAATCAGCCCCAGCATTTT. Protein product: CSAREDLNQPQHF.